This T cell receptor (beta chain) was documented in a study of blood T cell repertoires in COVID-19. Study summary: Spain, Italy and the United States supplied samples that represented acute and convalescent COVID-19. From T cells, B-cell-depleted T cells, or PBMCs came the material, which was cDNA or gDNA.

Germline assignment: CDR1 MNHEY and CDR2 SMNVEV (reference sequence). The CDR3 consists of 11 residues. Trimming took off 2 bases at V and 8 bases at J, with 6 bases between the two ends. Authors' data handling: For nucleated cells, counts were estimated from reference gene primer amplification. Libraries were prepared by immunoSEQ multiplex PCR; TCRdb keeps only in-frame clonotypes and omits some of them. That table is the source of V, J and clone size, and D and trimming were worked out from the DNA. Among about 670,000 clones listed, about nine tenths were seen once. V and J are TRBV27 and TRBJ1-1; D unclear. The source material was peripheral blood. This receptor was identified in a woman between 18 and 29 years old with acute or convalescent COVID-19. CDR3 residues: CASSLSGEAFF. In DNA, the CDR3 is TGTGCCAGCAGTTTAAGCGGGGAAGCTTTCTTT.